This TCR beta chain originates from a study of blood T cell repertoires in COVID-19. Study summary: Italy, Spain and the United States were the sources of the convalescent and acute COVID-19 samples.

Authors' data handling: It was from reference gene primer amplification that nucleated cell counts were estimated. Here immunoSEQ multiplex PCR was the method, and the copy in TCRdb shows in-frame clones only, minus some. The V and J calls and clone size are taken from that table; D and trimming were inferred from the DNA. The repertoire holds some 15,000 clones, with approximately 90% as singletons. V gave up 5 bases and J gave up 8 bases, with 18 bases separating them. The CDR3 has 14 amino acids. Germline loops: CDR1 MDHEN, CDR2 SYDVKM. The chain has TRBV28 and TRBJ1-2; D may be TRBD1 (6 bases). This receptor was identified in a human donor in a cohort sampled during active COVID-19. Sequenced: peripheral blood. CDR3 residues: CASSPAMGHRGYTF. The CDR3 coding sequence is TGTGCCAGCAGTCCCGCCATGGGACACCGAGGCTACACCTTC.